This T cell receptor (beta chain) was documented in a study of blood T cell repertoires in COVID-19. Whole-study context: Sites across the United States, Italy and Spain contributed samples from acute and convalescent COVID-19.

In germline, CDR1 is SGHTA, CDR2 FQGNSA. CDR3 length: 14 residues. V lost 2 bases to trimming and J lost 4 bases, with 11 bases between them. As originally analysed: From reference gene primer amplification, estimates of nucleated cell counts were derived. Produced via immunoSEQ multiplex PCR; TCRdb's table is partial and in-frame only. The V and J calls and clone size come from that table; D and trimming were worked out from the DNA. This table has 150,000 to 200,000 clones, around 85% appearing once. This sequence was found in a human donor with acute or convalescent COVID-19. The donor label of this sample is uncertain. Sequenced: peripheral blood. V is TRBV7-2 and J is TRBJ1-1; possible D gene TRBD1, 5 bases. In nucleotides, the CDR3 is TGTGCCAGCAGCTTATTCGAAAGGGGCACTGAAGCTTTCTTT. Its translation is CASSLFERGTEAFF.